The 30 T cell receptor beta chains presented below share a single source sample, sequenced in a study of blood T cell repertoires in COVID-19. TCRdb's table, derived via immunoSEQ multiplex PCR, lists solely in-frame clones and lacks some. The sample carries 250,000 to 350,000 clones, roughly 85% recorded once. The specimen sequenced was PBMCs or T cells enriched from blood (not recorded which). These receptors all come from a woman younger than 45 who had recovered from COVID-19.

The chain uses TRBV6-5 and TRBJ1-1, with 7 positions matching TRBD1. This CDR3 region has 14 residues. Trimming at V came to 4 bases and at J to 6 bases, leaving 8 bases not matched to a gene. Germline assignment: CDR1 MNHEY and CDR2 SVGAGI. This CDR3 is CASSSSRGVAEAFF. Here the CDR3 DNA reads TGTGCCAGCAGTTCTTCCAGGGGGGTCGCTGAAGCTTTCTTT.

This chain joins TRBV9 and TRBJ2-1; 11 nucleotides line up with TRBD2. CDR1 is SGDLS and CDR2 is YYNGEE in the germline V gene. V gave up 2 bases and J gave up 5 bases; unmatched junction bases: 6. This CDR3 is 16 amino acids long. CDR3 sequence (DNA): TGTGCCAGCAGCGTTAGCGGGGGGGCCACGAACAATGAGCAGTTCTTC. Protein product: CASSVSGGATNNEQFF.

The CDR3 DNA reads as TGTGCCAGCAGTTCCCCGACTAGCGGGGCTTCCTACGAGCAGTACTTC. As protein: CASSSPTSGASYEQYF. The chain combines TRBV6-5 with TRBJ2-7; 11 nucleotides align to TRBD2. The CDR3 has 16 amino acids. The ends lost 4 bases at V and 1 base at J; junction bases unmatched: 6. Germline V gives CDR1 MNHEY, CDR2 SVGAGI.

The chain employs TRBV30 and TRBJ1-4; unclear D gene. The ends were cut back, 1 base at V and 1 base at J, with 10 bases in the middle. This CDR3 comprises 15 residues. Germline-derived CDR1 and CDR2 are GTSNPN and SVGIG (reference sequence). DNA for the CDR3: TGTGCCTGGAGTGACAGCTCTGGAACTAATGAAAAACTGTTTTTT. This codes for CAWSDSSGTNEKLFF.

The rearrangement links TRBV28 to TRBJ1-3, with TRBD1 matching 7 bases. From germline, CDR1 is MDHEN and CDR2 SYDVKM. The J segment lost 3 bases and the V segment lost 5 bases, leaving 13 bases of the junction unmatched. The CDR3 extends over 17 amino acids. In DNA, the CDR3 is TGTGCCAGCAGTATAGGGACAGCCCCGTTGGGTGGAAACACCATATATTTT. Protein sequence: CASSIGTAPLGGNTIYF.

This chain joins TRBV30 and TRBJ1-5; 7 nucleotides line up with TRBD1. The CDR3 consists of 12 residues. V trimming: 5 bases; J trimming: 4 bases; junction bases outside the gene matches: 2. Germline V gene lookup returns CDR1 GTSNPN and CDR2 SVGIG (reference sequence). The DNA for the CDR3 is TGTGCCTGGGGGACAGCTAATCAGCCCCAGCATTTT. Amino acids: CAWGTANQPQHF.

The rearrangement joins TRBV21-1 to TRBJ2-5; the D call TRBD2 from the table was never checked on the DNA. TRBV21-1 is a pseudogene. The CDR3 runs 14 residues. As DNA, the CDR3 is TGTGCCAGCAGCAAAGCGTCGGTGGAAGAGACCCAGTACTTC. It translates to CASSKASVEETQYF.

The chain employs TRBV7-2 and TRBJ1-2; no clear D. The CDR3 contains 13 residues. V was shortened by 5 bases and J by 8 bases, with 15 bases between the two germline ends. In germline, CDR1 is SGHTA, CDR2 FQGNSA. The chain's CDR3 is CASSLGGYGGYTF. CDR3 in DNA: TGTGCCAGCAGCCTAGGCGGGTACGGGGGCTACACCTTC. Full variable domain (missing parts from reference TRBV7-2 and TRBJ1-2): GAGVSQSPSNKVTEKGKDVELRCDPISGHTALYWYRQSLGQGLEFLIYFQGNSAPDKSGLPSDRFSAERTGGSVSTLTIQRTQQEDSAVYLCASSLGGYGGYTFGSGTRLTVV.

The chain is built from TRBV3-1 (or the pseudogene TRBV3-2) and TRBJ1-2; tentative D call: TRBD1 (5 bases). CDR1 and CDR2 (germline): LGHDT, YNNKEL (reference sequence). This CDR3 contains 13 residues. V was shortened by 0 bases and J by 6 bases, with 8 bases between the two germline ends. The CDR3: CASSQDGADGYTF. DNA for the CDR3: TGTGCCAGCAGCCAAGATGGGGCTGATGGCTACACCTTC.

This clone was detected a few times. The V and J genes are TRBV5-4 and TRBJ2-7, with 8 nucleotides matching TRBD1. V trimming: 4 bases; J trimming: 1 base; junction bases outside the gene matches: 10. This CDR3 spans 16 amino acids. Germline assignment: CDR1 SGHNT and CDR2 YYREEE (reference sequence). CDR3 nucleotides: TGTGCCAGCAGCACCGGGACAGGCCGGAAATCCTACGAGCAGTACTTC. This sequence encodes CASSTGTGRKSYEQYF.

The chain recombines TRBV24-1 with TRBJ1-1, with TRBD1 matching 8 bases. Germline values: CDR1 KGHDR, CDR2 SFDVKD. The CDR3 spans 16 residues. Trimming took 0 bases from V and 1 from J; bases not matched to a gene: 3. The CDR3 sequence: CATSDLGTGENTEAFF. In DNA form, the CDR3 reads TGTGCCACCAGTGATTTGGGGACAGGCGAGAACACTGAAGCTTTCTTT.

This chain links TRBV30 with TRBJ1-1, with 8 positions matching TRBD1. CDR3 length: 16 amino acids. The V and J ends lost 0 bases and 1 base, in that order; junction bases with no gene match: 7. Germline V gene data show CDR1 as GTSNPN and CDR2 as SVGIG (reference sequence). The CDR3 protein is CAWSVPRTGTNTEAFF. The CDR3 DNA reads as TGTGCCTGGAGTGTGCCGAGGACAGGGACGAACACTGAAGCTTTCTTT.

Worth noting for this clone: A junction boundary mismatches the germline segment, possibly from a read error. This chain connects TRBV2 to TRBJ1-5; 8 nucleotides align to TRBD1. CDR1 and CDR2 from the germline V gene are SNHLY and FYNNEI. The CDR3 is made up of 15 amino acids. CDR3: CASSEGRQGIQPQHF. The CDR3 DNA reads TGTGCCAGCAGCGAAGGAAGACAGGGGATCCAGCCCCAGCATTTT. The entire variable domain, with the rest obtained from reference TRBV2 and TRBJ1-5, is as follows: EPEVTQTPSHQVTQMGQEVILRCVPISNHLYFYWYRQILGQKVEFLVSFYNNEISEKSEIFDDQFSVERPDGSNFTLKIRSTKLEDSAMYFCASSEGRQGIQPQHFGDGTRLSIL.

The CDR3 spells CATARNTEAFF. DNA for the CDR3: TGTGCCACCGCGCGGAACACTGAAGCTTTCTTT. The J gene is TRBJ1-1, the V gene TRBV21-1. TRBV21-1 is marked as a pseudogene. CDR3 length: 11 amino acids.

The chain links TRBV7-2 to TRBJ1-5, with 11 bases aligning to TRBD1. J lost 5 bases, V lost 5 bases, and 5 bases had no gene match. CDR1 is SGHTA and CDR2 is FQGNSA in the germline V gene. This CDR3 comprises 15 residues. DNA for the CDR3: TGTGCCAGCAGCCCGGACAGGGGGCGTGATCAGCCCCAGCATTTT. As protein: CASSPDRGRDQPQHF.

The chain is built from TRBV30 and TRBJ1-1, with a tentative D call TRBD1 (5 bases). This CDR3 is built from 13 residues. With 5 bases removed from V and 3 bases from J, the gap between germline ends came to 13 bases. The germline V gene has CDR1 GTSNPN and CDR2 SVGIG (reference sequence). CDR3 nucleotide sequence: TGTGCCTGGGCAAGGGGTTTTGACACTGAAGCTTTCTTT. Translated, it gives CAWARGFDTEAFF.

This sequence joins TRBV7-3 and TRBJ1-3; D remains ambiguous. The CDR3 runs to 17 residues. V dropped 0 bases and J dropped 0 bases, with 12 bases sitting between them. The germline V gene has CDR1 SGHTA and CDR2 FQGTGA. CDR3 nucleotide sequence: TGTGCCAGCAGCTTAACCCCCGGCGGGCTCTCTGGAAACACCATATATTTT. Translated, it gives CASSLTPGGLSGNTIYF. The full variable domain, with the rest looked up from reference TRBV7-3 and TRBJ1-3, is GAGVSQTPSNKVTEKGKYVELRCDPISGHTALYWYRQSLGQGPEFLIYFQGTGAADDSGLPNDRFFAVRPEGSVSTLKIQRTERGDSAVYLCASSLTPGGLSGNTIYFGEGSWLTVV.

The chain carries TRBV20-1 and TRBJ2-5; TRBD1 aligns across 8 bases. The CDR3 has 13 amino acids. Per germline, CDR1 DFQATT and CDR2 SNEGSKA (reference sequence). Trimming at V came to 3 bases and at J to 5 bases, leaving 5 bases not matched to a gene. In nucleotides, the CDR3 is TGCAGTGCTAGTCAGGGGGCGAGGGAGACCCAGTACTTC. Encoded protein: CSASQGARETQYF.

The chain is built from TRBV20-1 and TRBJ1-2, with D possibly being TRBD1 (6 bases). With 3 bases removed from V and 4 bases from J, the gap between germline ends came to 9 bases. Germline lookup yields CDR1 DFQATT and CDR2 SNEGSKA (reference sequence). This CDR3 has 12 residues. The CDR3 protein is CSASQGSYGYTF. DNA of the CDR3: TGCAGTGCTAGTCAGGGGAGCTATGGCTACACCTTC.

The chain is built from TRBV19 and TRBJ2-3; D ambiguous. The germline gives CDR1 LNHDA, CDR2 SQIVND (reference sequence). The CDR3 loop spans 13 amino acids. V lost 4 bases and J 6 bases, leaving 11 bases between the germline ends. CDR3 nucleotides: TGTGCCAGTAGTAGAGACGGTCCCGATACGCAGTATTTT. Its translation is CASSRDGPDTQYF.

The gene calls are TRBV6-5 and TRBJ2-7; D is possibly TRBD1 (6 bases). The CDR3 spans 14 residues. Germline CDR1 is MNHEY and CDR2 is SVGAGI. V was shortened by 8 bases and J by 3 bases, with 17 bases between the two germline ends. CDR3 bases: TGTGCCAGCGCAGGGGAGAGCTGGTTCTACGAGCAGTACTTC. It translates to CASAGESWFYEQYF.

The chain uses TRBV3-1 (or the pseudogene TRBV3-2) and TRBJ1-2; no clear D gene. Germline CDR1 is LGHDT and CDR2 is YNNKEL (reference sequence). The CDR3 spans 13 residues. The V end was cut by 4 bases, the J end by 2 bases, with 8 bases between. The CDR3 reads CASSLDTNYGYTF. In nucleotides, the CDR3 is TGTGCCAGCAGCCTCGACACAAACTATGGCTACACCTTC.

The chain has TRBV5-8 and TRBJ2-5, with TRBD1 identical over 9 bases. CDR3 length: 15 amino acids. Unmatched junction bases numbered 4, after V lost 4 bases and J lost 0 bases. Looked up from germline, CDR1 is SGHTS and CDR2 is YDEGEE. In nucleotides, the CDR3 is TGTGCCAGCAGCCCGGGGGACAGGGACCAAGAGACCCAGTACTTC. Protein sequence: CASSPGDRDQETQYF.

In this sample, this clone turned up once. The chain carries TRBV9 and TRBJ2-5; 8 bases fit TRBD2. Germline loops: CDR1 SGDLS, CDR2 YYNGEE. This CDR3 has 15 amino acids. V was clipped by 4 bases and J by 0 bases; unmatched bases: 5. In DNA, the CDR3 is TGTGCCAGCAGCCTTAGCGGGGTGTACCAAGAGACCCAGTACTTC. Protein: CASSLSGVYQETQYF.

This chain joins TRBV6-2 or TRBV6-3 and TRBJ1-5; D is ambiguous. Germline CDR1 and CDR2: MNHEY and SVGEGT. Trimming removed 0 bases at V and 1 base at J, with 10 bases between. The CDR3 is 16 residues long. CDR3 coding DNA: TGTGCCAGCAGTTACTCGAAAGGGAGGAGCAATCAGCCCCAGCATTTT. It specifies CASSYSKGRSNQPQHF.

The chain couples TRBV13 to TRBJ2-1, with 12 bases aligning to TRBD2. Germline V gene data show CDR1 as PRHDT and CDR2 as FYEKMQ (reference sequence). This CDR3 is 15 amino acids long. Trimming at V came to 5 bases and at J to 3 bases, leaving 2 bases not matched to a gene. This CDR3 is CASSRTSGVYNEQFF. As DNA, the CDR3 is TGTGCCAGCAGCCGGACTAGCGGGGTCTACAATGAGCAGTTCTTC.

This clone was recorded only once. The chain employs TRBV9 and TRBJ2-4, with TRBD1 identical over 11 bases. Germline V gives CDR1 SGDLS, CDR2 YYNGEE. CDR3 length equals 10 residues. V gave up 7 bases and J gave up 14 bases; unmatched junction bases: 2. The CDR3 reads CASGDRGKYF. The DNA for the CDR3 is TGTGCCAGCGGGGACAGGGGGAAGTACTTC.

This chain links TRBV19 with TRBJ1-5, with 9 bases identical to TRBD1. Germline assignment: CDR1 LNHDA and CDR2 SQIVND (reference sequence). The CDR3 spans 15 residues. The V and J ends lost 6 bases and 6 bases, in that order; junction bases with no gene match: 9. The CDR3 DNA sequence: TGTGCCAGTAGCATACAGGGGGCTCAAGGTCAGCCCCAGCATTTT. Amino acid sequence: CASSIQGAQGQPQHF.

This clone was seen a single time. The V call is TRBV7-3, the J call TRBJ1-6, with 10 bases aligning to TRBD1. CDR3 length: 18 amino acids. Germline V gene lookup returns CDR1 SGHTA and CDR2 FQGTGA. J gave up 1 base and V 0 bases, and 3 bases lay outside the gene matches. This CDR3 is CASSLTGQGSSYNSPLHF. CDR3 DNA: TGTGCCAGCAGCTTAACGGGACAGGGGTCTTCCTATAATTCACCCCTCCACTTT.

This clone was seen only once. This sequence joins TRBV18 and TRBJ1-2; 8 bases align to TRBD1. V was pared by 6 bases and J by 0 bases, with 9 bases of the junction left unmatched. The CDR3 runs 16 residues. CDR1 and CDR2 (germline): KGHSH, LQKENI. The CDR3 reads CASSGTGLPANYGYTF. CDR3 DNA: TGTGCCAGCTCGGGGACAGGACTCCCAGCTAACTATGGCTACACCTTC.